This T cell receptor beta chain was profiled in a study of T cells after yellow fever vaccination (dated by TCRdb to the late 2010s). Describing the broader study: The SMART-Seq v4 Ultra Low Input RNA kit was used to prepare libraries from fractions with low cell numbers. To track T-cell clones before and after primary and booster YFV17D yellow fever vaccination, bulk TCR alpha and beta repertoires were sequenced longitudinally. The cohort comprised two healthy male donors, one aged 18 to 29 and one aged 30 to 40 years. Blood samples were taken at several timepoints before and after primary and secondary immunization, and bulk PBMC replicates and cell subsets were isolated.

Results the study describes overall, beyond this receptor: The study included only two donors, which limits how far the findings can be generalized. Computational filtering was required because FACS-sorted repertoires could contain abundant contaminating clonotypes from the bulk population. The secondary T-cell response was weaker than the primary response but faster, peaking on day 5 instead of day 15. Most clones expanded after primary vaccination (about 96% of CD4 and 88% of CD8) were re-detected after the booster, suggesting that broad memory maintenance occurred. A small share of clonotypes was detected in both CD4 and CD8 compartments, with the overlap likely arising from convergent recombination.

The label giving this sample's treatment or condition can be read as: live attenuated yellow fever vaccine strain. At every blood-draw timepoint, two biological replicates of bulk PBMCs were collected. PBMCs were isolated from peripheral blood using a standard Ficoll-Paque protocol. RNA was extracted with TriZol from bulk PBMCs, CD4 and CD8 fractions, and dextramer-positive and dextramer-negative fractions. Only a few counts were recorded for this clonotype. Which antigen it targets is not known. No qualities accompany the bases; no much larger clone lies one base away. Synthesis of TCR cDNA relied on 5'RACE template switching, a step that introduced a universal primer site along with unique molecular identifiers. Priming of cDNA synthesis was performed from both the TCR alpha and TCR beta constant segments. Library amplification involved two PCR steps, and the second step added sample barcodes and sequencing adapters. Sequencing of libraries was done on Illumina HiSeq 2500 (2x100 bp) or NovaSeq (2x150 bp). The published analysis was carried out like this. MIGEC handled demultiplexing of reads and collapsing into UMI consensus sequences, while MiXCR performed V(D)J alignment. Vaccine-responding clonotypes were identified with edgeR using replicate PBMC samples, with FDR below 0.01 and a log2 fold change above 5 up to day 15 being required. Bulk clonotypes were assigned CD4 or CD8 identity according to which sequenced CD4 or CD8 repertoire held them at higher abundance. TCRdb reprocessed the public reads (quality trimming at Q25 with fastp, clone calling with MiXCR) and kept in-frame beta chains. Each entry merges the rows of one CDR3 protein and shows their most common DNA and genes. It is TCRdb's table, rather than the study itself, that gives the V and J calls and clone size. The sample data list 400,000 to 650,000 distinct CDR3 sequences, and 21% of these were observed just once. About 17% of the sample goes to the ten largest clones.

The V and J ends are trimmed by 5 bases and 6 bases, leaving 7 bases between them. From the cysteine through the phenylalanine, the CDR3 covers 12 amino acids. The entry retains the CDR3 DNA only, 36 bases that are in frame from base 1. From a lookup of the germline V gene, CDR1 and CDR2 are SGHTA and FQGNSA. The chain joins TRBV7-2 to TRBJ2-2, with the D gene not confidently named. Specimen: PBMCs, collected about 20 days after the first yellow fever vaccination. The receptor was isolated from a man aged 18 to 30 who received the YFV17D yellow fever vaccine. The sequenced DNA is TGTGCCAGCAGCCCATTTGCCGGGGAGCTGTTTTTT. It specifies CASSPFAGELFF. With all but the CDR3 taken from the reference TRBV7-2 and TRBJ2-2 genes, the full variable domain is: GAGVSQSPSNKVTEKGKDVELRCDPISGHTALYWYRQSLGQGLEFLIYFQGNSAPDKSGLPSDRFSAERTGGSVSTLTIQRTQQEDSAVYLCASSPFAGELFFGEGSRLTVL.